These 14 T cell receptor beta chains were sequenced from one sample in a study of vaccination and CD4 T cells after COVID-19. Antigens of these TCRs are unknown. At the Johns Hopkins FTIC core, DNA taken from cultured CD4+ T cells was sequenced by way of the Oncomine TCR Beta short-read assay. MiXCR, applied by TCRdb to the PCR reads, yields one record per CDR3 protein. The profile shows roughly 16,000 distinct CDR3 sequences, approximately 55% of them singletons. As for treatment: 10-day PBMC culture with coronavirus spike peptide pools or control peptides (ViraFEST assay). The material sequenced was CD4+ T cells from blood, cultured in vitro. The receptors stem from a human donor who had recovered from COVID-19.

The chain combines TRBV20-1 with TRBJ2-1; a weak D match, TRBD2 (5 bases). Germline V gene data show CDR1 as DFQATT and CDR2 as SNEGSKA (reference sequence). The CDR3 consists of 16 residues. V was pared by 4 bases and J by 0 bases, with 16 bases between. The CDR3 is CSAILGWESSYNEQFF. The DNA of the CDR3 is TGCAGTGCTATCCTTGGGTGGGAGAGCTCCTACAATGAGCAGTTCTTC.

CDR3 in DNA: TGTGCCAGTGGCCTAGCGGGAGATACCGAGCAGTACTTC. This translates into CASGLAGDTEQYF. V gene TRBV2 combines with J gene TRBJ2-7; TRBD2 agrees at 10 bases. In germline, CDR1 is SNHLY, CDR2 FYNNEI. J was trimmed by 6 bases and V by 9 bases; bases with no gene match: 8. This CDR3 has 13 residues.

CDR3 nucleotide sequence: TGTGCCAGCAGGCAATGGACAGGGGGCCGCAATCAGCCCCAGCATTTT. This translates into CASRQWTGGRNQPQHF. V is TRBV2 and J is TRBJ1-5; TRBD1 matches at 11 bases. The CDR3 spans 16 residues. Germline CDR1 is SNHLY and CDR2 is FYNNEI. With V trimmed by 6 bases and J by 2 bases, 6 bases remained unmatched.

The rearrangement joins TRBV7-8 to TRBJ2-1; a weak D match, TRBD2 (5 bases). Germline values: CDR1 SGHVS, CDR2 FQNEAQ. CDR3 length: 13 amino acids. V lost 8 bases and J lost 3, with 11 bases in between. The CDR3 bases are TGTGCCAGCGGAGCTACTAGCTACAATGAGCAGTTCTTC. It yields the protein CASGATSYNEQFF.

This chain joins TRBV6-1 and TRBJ1-2, with a possible D match to TRBD1 (6 bases). V lost 0 bases to trimming and J lost 4 bases, with 12 bases between them. This CDR3 spans 15 amino acids. Germline CDR1 and CDR2: MNHNS and SASEGT. CDR3 protein: CASSEATGDSYGYTF. CDR3 nucleotides: TGTGCCAGCAGTGAAGCGACAGGAGACTCCTATGGCTACACCTTC.

The chain couples TRBV30 to TRBJ1-2; D gene ambiguous. Germline lookup yields CDR1 GTSNPN and CDR2 SVGIG (reference sequence). The CDR3 totals 14 residues. Trimming took 7 bases from V and 0 from J, leaving 15 bases between them. CDR3 sequence (DNA): TGTGCCTCAGCTGGACTTATAGCTAACTATGGCTACACCTTC. The encoded protein is CASAGLIANYGYTF.

The chain couples TRBV19 to TRBJ2-2, with a possible D match to TRBD2 (5 bases). From germline, CDR1 is LNHDA and CDR2 SQIVND (reference sequence). The ends were cut back, 5 bases at V and 0 bases at J, with 13 bases in the middle. The CDR3 has 16 residues. CDR3 region: CASSAREQPNTGELFF. The CDR3, as DNA: TGTGCCAGTAGTGCCCGGGAACAGCCGAACACCGGGGAGCTGTTTTTT.

This clonotype has just one count. The rearrangement uses TRBV11-3 and TRBJ1-5, with TRBD1 matching 8 bases. The CDR3 runs 16 residues. V was clipped by 4 bases and J by 1 base; unmatched bases: 6. CDR1 and CDR2 from the germline V gene are SGHNT and YENEEA. CDR3: CASSSGQGGSNQPQHF. The CDR3 nucleotides are TGTGCCAGCAGCTCAGGACAGGGAGGAAGCAATCAGCCCCAGCATTTT.

This clonotype was counted only a few times. The chain carries TRBV19 and TRBJ1-2; 8 bases are shared with TRBD1. CDR3 length equals 16 residues. Germline V lookup: CDR1 LNHDA, CDR2 SQIVND (reference sequence). With 4 bases clipped from V and 4 bases from J, the junction kept 11 bases outside the gene matches. The CDR3, as DNA: TGTGCCAGTAGTACCCCCCGAGGACAGGGTAGCTATGGCTACACCTTC. It specifies CASSTPRGQGSYGYTF.

This clonotype has only a few counts. The chain combines TRBV10-3 with TRBJ1-5; no clear D gene. The V gene lost 2 bases and the J gene lost 5 bases, with 13 bases spanning the gap. Germline CDR1 is ENHRY and CDR2 is SYGVKD. The CDR3 consists of 15 residues. CDR3 loop: CAISEVRGKDQPQHF. The CDR3 DNA is TGTGCCATCAGTGAGGTCCGGGGAAAGGATCAGCCCCAGCATTTT.

The chain employs TRBV6-5 and TRBJ1-2; D might be TRBD1 (6 bases). The CDR3 runs to 16 residues. Germline loops: CDR1 MNHEY, CDR2 SVGAGI. Trimming left V 2 bases short and J 2 bases short, with 15 bases between. The CDR3 nucleotides are TGTGCCAGCAGTTACCAAGAGGGGGGGCGAAACTATGGCTACACCTTC. Protein: CASSYQEGGRNYGYTF.

The chain joins TRBV6-4 to TRBJ1-1; D gene unclear. The germline CDR1 and CDR2 sequences are MRHNA and SNTAGT. Trimming removed 8 bases from V and 3 bases from J, with 19 bases in between. The CDR3 covers 15 residues. Here the CDR3 reads CASRITSADDTEAFF. In DNA form, the CDR3 reads TGTGCCAGCCGAATAACATCGGCAGATGACACTGAAGCTTTCTTT.

V gene TRBV6-1 combines with J gene TRBJ2-2; TRBD2 agrees at 7 bases. Germline values: CDR1 MNHNS, CDR2 SASEGT. CDR3 length: 16 residues. J lost 3 bases, V lost 4 bases, and 8 bases had no gene match. The DNA of the CDR3 is TGTGCCAGCAGTGGGACGGGGGGATTGGACACCGGGGAGCTGTTTTTT. Translated, it gives CASSGTGGLDTGELFF.

This clonotype was counted a few times. As DNA, the CDR3 is TGTGCCAGCAGCTTAGGGGGCTCGGGTATGAATCAGCCCCAGCATTTT. Amino acids: CASSLGGSGMNQPQHF. The chain employs TRBV7-2 and TRBJ1-5, with D tentatively TRBD1 (5 bases). Per the germline V gene, CDR1 is SGHTA and CDR2 is FQGNSA. V lost 1 base and J lost 4, with 14 bases in between. The CDR3 runs 16 residues. Full variable domain (remainder filled in from reference TRBV7-2 and TRBJ1-5): GAGVSQSPSNKVTEKGKDVELRCDPISGHTALYWYRQSLGQGLEFLIYFQGNSAPDKSGLPSDRFSAERTGGSVSTLTIQRTQQEDSAVYLCASSLGGSGMNQPQHFGDGTRLSIL.